These 17 T cell receptor beta chains were all obtained from the same sample, sequenced in a study of blood T cell repertoires in COVID-19. This table comes from immunoSEQ multiplex PCR, and its TCRdb copy is limited to in-frame clones, with some not included. The data contain under 300,000 clones, more than 75% of them singletons. Specimen: PBMCs or T cells enriched from blood (not recorded which). These receptors originate from an older woman in a cohort exposed to, infected with or recovered from COVID-19 (not recorded which).

The rearrangement joins TRBV5-1 to TRBJ1-5, with D perhaps matching TRBD1 (5 bases). CDR1 SGHRS and CDR2 YFSETQ come from the germline V gene. V was pared by 1 base and J by 3 bases, with 14 bases between. This CDR3 is built from 16 residues. For the CDR3, the DNA is TGCGCCAGCAGCTTGACCCCGACAGAGTACAATCAGCCCCAGCATTTT. Protein sequence: CASSLTPTEYNQPQHF. Together with reference TRBV5-1 and TRBJ1-5, the CDR3 gives the full variable domain: KAGVTQTPRYLIKTRGQQVTLSCSPISGHRSVSWYQQTPGQGLQFLFEYFSETQRNKGNFPGRFSGRQFSNSRSEMNVSTLELGDSALYLCASSLTPTEYNQPQHFGDGTRLSIL.

The chain links TRBV6-2 or TRBV6-3 to TRBJ2-7; 7 bases are shared with TRBD2. The germline V gene has CDR1 MNHEY and CDR2 SVGEGT. There are 11 residues in the CDR3. With 4 bases clipped from V and 11 bases from J, the junction kept 5 bases outside the gene matches. The CDR3 DNA reads TGTGCCAGCAGTTCAGGACTAGGGGAGTACTTC. Protein product: CASSSGLGEYF.

The genes are TRBV6-5 and TRBJ2-1; 13 bases match TRBD2. V gave up 4 bases and J gave up 6 bases; unmatched junction bases: 3. Per the germline V gene, CDR1 is MNHEY and CDR2 is SVGAGI. CDR3 size: 15 residues. The CDR3: CASSSGTSGINEQFF. Written as DNA, the CDR3 is TGTGCCAGCAGTTCCGGGACTAGCGGGATCAATGAGCAGTTCTTC.

This clone was recorded only once. The chain uses TRBV28 and TRBJ1-2; D remains ambiguous. This CDR3 comprises 14 residues. V was trimmed by 6 bases and J by 1 base, leaving 12 bases between them. Germline assignment: CDR1 MDHEN and CDR2 SYDVKM. CDR3 in DNA: TGTGCCAGCAGGGGCAGCTTTCATAACTATGGCTACACCTTC. Protein product: CASRGSFHNYGYTF.

This chain joins TRBV30 and TRBJ2-7, with 9 positions matching TRBD1. J lost 2 bases, V lost 3 bases, and 5 bases had no gene match. The CDR3 runs 14 residues. In germline, CDR1 is GTSNPN, CDR2 SVGIG (reference sequence). CDR3 protein: CAWRRQGGAYEQYF. The CDR3, as DNA: TGTGCCTGGAGAAGACAGGGGGGAGCCTACGAGCAGTACTTC.

The CDR3 nucleotides are TGTGCCAGCAGGACTAGCGTCACAGATACGCAGTATTTT. Its translation: CASRTSVTDTQYF. The rearrangement uses TRBV27 and TRBJ2-3, with 8 positions matching TRBD2. The CDR3 loop spans 13 amino acids. V lost 6 bases, J lost 2 bases, and 1 base stayed unmatched. The V gene's germline CDR1 is MNHEY and CDR2 SMNVEV (reference sequence).

The V call is TRBV19, the J call TRBJ2-7; 8 bases align to TRBD1. Germline assignment: CDR1 LNHDA and CDR2 SQIVND (reference sequence). This CDR3 is built from 13 residues. The trim removed 4 bases at V and 2 bases at J, leaving 1 base unmatched. The CDR3 region has the DNA TGTGCCAGTAGTAGACAGGGGACCTACGAGCAGTACTTC. Translating it yields CASSRQGTYEQYF.

The chain combines TRBV27 with TRBJ2-7; TRBD2 aligns across 8 bases. The CDR3 consists of 15 residues. V lost 2 bases, J lost 2 bases, and 5 bases stayed unmatched. Germline V gives CDR1 MNHEY, CDR2 SMNVEV (reference sequence). The CDR3 DNA follows: TGTGCCAGCAGTTTAGACGGGAGGGCCCCCTACGAGCAGTACTTC. Translation gives CASSLDGRAPYEQYF.

J is TRBJ2-6 and V is TRBV19; 14 positions agree with TRBD2. The CDR3 is made up of 18 amino acids. J gave up 5 bases and V 4 bases, and 7 bases lay outside the gene matches. Per the germline V gene, CDR1 is LNHDA and CDR2 is SQIVND (reference sequence). The CDR3 loop reads CASSTGLAGEVRANVLTF. Here the CDR3 DNA reads TGTGCCAGTAGTACGGGACTAGCGGGAGAGGTGCGGGCCAACGTCCTGACTTTC.

This chain uses TRBV5-1 with TRBJ1-3, with D unclear. Germline V lookup: CDR1 SGHRS, CDR2 YFSETQ. The CDR3 length is 15 residues. The germline V and J ends were trimmed by 3 bases and 0 bases, with 10 bases remaining between them. The CDR3 bases are TGCGCCAGCAGCTCGGAGGGCCTCTCTGGAAACACCATATATTTT. Its protein product is CASSSEGLSGNTIYF.

The V call is TRBV27, the J call TRBJ2-2; D uncertain. Germline V gives CDR1 MNHEY, CDR2 SMNVEV (reference sequence). This CDR3 contains 13 residues. Trimming removed 3 bases from V and 6 bases from J, with 8 bases in between. CDR3 DNA sequence: TGTGCCAGCAGTTTCGAGCTTCCCGGGGAGCTGTTTTTT. Translating it yields CASSFELPGELFF.

This clone was detected only once. This rearrangement joins TRBV7-2 to TRBJ1-2; TRBD1 aligns across 9 bases. The CDR3 is made up of 16 amino acids. After removal of 4 bases from V and 4 bases from J, the junction contained 10 bases not matched to a gene. Germline V gene lookup returns CDR1 SGHTA and CDR2 FQGNSA. This CDR3 is CASSYSGQGRVYGYTF. In DNA form, the CDR3 reads TGTGCCAGCAGCTACTCTGGACAGGGGCGGGTCTATGGCTACACCTTC.

The chain has TRBV5-1 and TRBJ2-3; 10 bases line up with TRBD2. Germline V lookup: CDR1 SGHRS, CDR2 YFSETQ. This CDR3 spans 19 amino acids. The J segment lost 3 bases and the V segment lost 4 bases, leaving 17 bases of the junction unmatched. CDR3 sequence: CASSGTGTSEEMLTDTQYF. CDR3 coding DNA: TGCGCCAGCAGCGGCACCGGGACTAGCGAGGAGATGTTGACAGATACGCAGTATTTT.

The chain joins TRBV28 to TRBJ1-6, with a possible D match to TRBD1 (6 bases). V was shortened by 10 bases and J by 0 bases, with 16 bases between the two germline ends. Germline CDR1 reads MDHEN; CDR2 reads SYDVKM. The CDR3 is 16 residues long. The CDR3 nucleotides read TGTGCCATCCAATCAGGACAGAGCTCCTATAATTCACCCCTCCACTTT. Protein sequence: CAIQSGQSSYNSPLHF.

The chain recombines TRBV5-5 with TRBJ1-6; D is undetermined. The CDR3 runs to 16 residues. Trimming stripped 0 bases from V and 6 bases from J, with 13 bases between. Germline-derived CDR1 and CDR2 are SGHKS and YYEKEE (reference sequence). CDR3 nucleotides: TGTGCCAGCAGCTTGGCAGGCCCCCCCTCTAATTCACCCCTCCACTTT. Protein: CASSLAGPPSNSPLHF.

The chain joins TRBV30 to TRBJ1-6, with D uncertain. This CDR3 spans 16 amino acids. Germline V gene data show CDR1 as GTSNPN and CDR2 as SVGIG (reference sequence). The germline V and J ends were trimmed by 4 bases and 1 base, with 14 bases remaining between them. The CDR3 DNA follows: TGTGCCTGGACCAACCGGAGGAGTTCCTATAATTCACCCCTCCACTTT. It translates to CAWTNRRSSYNSPLHF.

V and J are TRBV28 and TRBJ2-1, with TRBD1 matching 12 bases. The CDR3 is made up of 15 amino acids. Trimming cost V 6 bases and J 4 bases; bases outside gene matches: 4. The germline V gene has CDR1 MDHEN and CDR2 SYDVKM. The CDR3 DNA sequence: TGTGCCAGCAGCTGGGACAGGGGGCCATACAATGAGCAGTTCTTC. This translates into CASSWDRGPYNEQFF.